The present T cell receptor (beta chain) was sequenced within a study of blood T cells in healthy people across ages (dated by TCRdb to about 2015). Study-wide context: In model experiments, roughly one uniquely barcoded TCR beta cDNA molecule per two T cells was captured by template switching. Using deep sequencing normalized with unique cDNA molecular identifiers, the study measured how TCR beta repertoire diversity changes with age. The donors were split into four age groups: young (average 16 years), middle-aged (about 40), aged (more than 55) and long-lived (roughly 88). To avoid experimental bias, donors of different ages were randomly spread across the sequencing lanes. The study analyzed two additional independent replicas of 1 million unique cDNA reads from the same blood draw for two donors, one aged 18 to 30 and one aged 80 or older. What the study reported, not specific to this receptor: Conclusive comparison of naive and antigen-experienced compartments was prevented by the profiling of bulk unsorted PBMCs. Compared with the aged group, more naive CD4+ T cells, fewer expanded clones and increased TCR diversity were shown by the long-lived group, suggesting age selection. The percentage of naive T cells measured by flow cytometry correlated strongly with observed TCR beta diversity. Estimates of total diversity based on one million sequenced T cells were regarded as lower bounds and as underestimates. Donor CMV infection status was unknown, potentially confounding age-related changes in expanded clonotypes. Observed TCR beta diversity per million T cells fell roughly linearly with age, and a significant reduction was already apparent by age around 40.

CDR1 DFQATT and CDR2 SNEGSKA are derived from the germline V gene (reference sequence). The CDR3 measures 11 amino acids from cysteine to phenylalanine. The CDR3 DNA has 33 bases and is translated from base 1. V sheds 1 base and J sheds 12 bases, leaving 10 bases between their ends. The donors were some 36 Caucasian individuals from Russia, aged 6 to 90 years, who were systemically healthy. Roughly 9 milliliters of peripheral blood were drawn from each donor into EDTA-treated Vacutainer tubes. Ficoll-Paque density-gradient centrifugation was used to isolate PBMCs, with at least 7 million per sample. Trizol reagent was used to extract total RNA from the PBMCs, yielding at least 5.5 micrograms per sample. For every donor, an aliquot of PBMCs went through flow cytometry to measure the percentages of naive CD45RAhigh/CD27high T cells. Library prep was done by 5' RACE. The listed sequencing device is Illumina HiSeq 2500. A second PCR of roughly 7 to 11 cycles was run with a J-beta primer mix and a sample-barcoded 5' primer. Each TCR beta cDNA molecule received a unique molecular identifier from a template-switch 5' adaptor carrying 12 random nucleotides. At least 2.5 million CDR3-containing paired-end reads were obtained from each sample. The Mint cDNA synthesis kit, primed by a TRBC-specific oligonucleotide, was used to synthesize first-strand cDNA from all RNA. After uracil-DNA glycosylase treatment, a first 18-cycle PCR used universal primers M1SS and BC2_uni_R on all cDNA. Processing in the source paper ran as follows. For normalization, 1 million high-quality reads were randomly selected from each sample, with every read carrying a distinct molecular identifier. Reads with shared molecular identifiers were discarded instead of being binned into consensus sequences. MiTCR, with a Q25 quality threshold and the strictest error-elimination algorithm, was used for CDR3 identification, clonotype clustering and error correction. A nonparametric unseen species model with Euler transformation was used to estimate a lower bound on total TCR beta diversity. TCRdb applied fastp at Q25 and MiXCR to the public reads, then kept only in-frame beta chains. Each entry is one CDR3 protein sequence, shown with its most common DNA and genes. These V and J calls rely on TCRdb rather than the paper's analysis. The sample yields about 1.1 million distinct CDR3 sequences; 35% to 45% were counted once. About 12% of the sample is in the top ten clones.

This clonotype was seen a few times. Its antigen is currently not known. One base away there is no much larger clone; base qualities are not given. The receptor's source is a man aged 18 to 29 in good health. Sample: blood. Recombination linked TRBV20-1 to TRBJ2-1; too little of a D gene remains to name it. At the DNA level, the sequence is TGCAGTGCTAGAGGGGCGGACGGGCAGTTCTTC. Translated, it reads CSARGADGQFF.